This TCR beta chain originates from a study of OX40 agonist ivuxolimab in advanced cancers. The CDR3 spans 15 residues. Between the trimmed V and J ends, which lost 3 bases and 4 bases, there was a span of 15 bases. CDR1 is MGHDK and CDR2 is SYGVNS in the germline V gene. The method was immunoSEQ multiplex PCR; TCRdb's version includes in-frame clones alone and lacks a portion of them. Here the sample spans over 80,000 clones, roughly 93% being singletons. This receptor was obtained from an adult with an advanced solid tumor such as melanoma, head and neck, liver or kidney cancer. This chain joins TRBV25-1 and TRBJ1-1, with D possibly TRBD1 on 5 matching bases. This specimen consisted of CD4+ or CD8+ T cells sorted from blood, obtained in a trial of the OX40 agonist ivuxolimab. Here the CDR3 DNA reads TGTGCCAGCAGTGATTCCCACGGGGGTGGCACTGAAGCTTTCTTT. This gives the protein CASSDSHGGGTEAFF.